This TCR beta chain was obtained from a study of radiation and T cells in renal cell carcinoma. Across the whole study: Nephrectomy followed 15 Gy stereotactic body radiation by 4 weeks.

Libraries were prepared by immunoSEQ multiplex PCR; TCRdb keeps only in-frame clonotypes and omits some of them. This sample has some 130,000 clones, with 70% to 90% found just once. Germline V lookup: CDR1 KGHSH, CDR2 LQKENI. V lost 0 bases and J 6 bases, leaving 11 bases between the germline ends. The CDR3 sequence is 14 residues long. Stated time point: blood 2 weeks post-SBRT. Treatment defined: 15 Gy SBRT to primary tumor, nephrectomy 4 weeks later. The rearrangement joins TRBV18 to TRBJ1-2, with D uncertain. Sequenced here: blood, sampled from a patient whose treatment included radiotherapy and nephrectomy. This TCR derives from a woman aged 60-75 years with renal cell carcinoma. The chain's CDR3 is CASSPPREKDGYTF. CDR3 coding DNA: TGTGCCAGCTCACCACCCCGGGAGAAAGATGGCTACACCTTC.